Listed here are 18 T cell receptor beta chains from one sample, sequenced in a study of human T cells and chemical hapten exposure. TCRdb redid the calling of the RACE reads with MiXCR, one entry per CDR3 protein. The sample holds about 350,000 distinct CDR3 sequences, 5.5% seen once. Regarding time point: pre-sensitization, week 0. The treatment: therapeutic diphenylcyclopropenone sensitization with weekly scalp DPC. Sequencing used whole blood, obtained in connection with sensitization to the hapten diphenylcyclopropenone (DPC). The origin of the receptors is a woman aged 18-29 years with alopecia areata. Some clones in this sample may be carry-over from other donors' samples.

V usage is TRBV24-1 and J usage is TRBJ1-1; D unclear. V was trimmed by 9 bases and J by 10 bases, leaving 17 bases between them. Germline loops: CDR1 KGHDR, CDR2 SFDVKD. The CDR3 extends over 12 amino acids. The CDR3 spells CATLRHSIGAFF. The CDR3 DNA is TGTGCCACCCTTAGACACTCGATTGGAGCTTTCTTT.

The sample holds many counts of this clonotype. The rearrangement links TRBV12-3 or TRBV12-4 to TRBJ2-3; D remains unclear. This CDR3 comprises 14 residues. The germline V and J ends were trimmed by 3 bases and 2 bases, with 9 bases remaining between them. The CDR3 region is CASSFRTDTDTQYF. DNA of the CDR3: TGTGCCAGCAGTTTCCGGACGGACACAGATACGCAGTATTTT.

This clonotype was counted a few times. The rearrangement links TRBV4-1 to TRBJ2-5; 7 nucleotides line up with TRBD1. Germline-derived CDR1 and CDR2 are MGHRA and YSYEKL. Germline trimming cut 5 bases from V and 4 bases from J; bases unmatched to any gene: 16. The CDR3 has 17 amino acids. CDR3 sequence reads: CASSGGARGIDRETQYF. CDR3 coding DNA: TGCGCCAGCAGCGGTGGGGCCAGGGGGATCGATCGAGAGACCCAGTACTTC.

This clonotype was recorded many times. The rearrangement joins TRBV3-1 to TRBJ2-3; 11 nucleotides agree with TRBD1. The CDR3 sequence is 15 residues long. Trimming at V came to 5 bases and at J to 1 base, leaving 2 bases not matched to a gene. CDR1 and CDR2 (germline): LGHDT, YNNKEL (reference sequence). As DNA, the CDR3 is TGTGCCAGCAGCGAGGACAGGGGGCGCACAGATACGCAGTATTTT. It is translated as CASSEDRGRTDTQYF.

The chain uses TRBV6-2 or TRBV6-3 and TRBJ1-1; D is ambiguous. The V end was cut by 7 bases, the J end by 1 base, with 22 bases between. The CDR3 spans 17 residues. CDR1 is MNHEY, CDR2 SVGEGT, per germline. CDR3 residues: CASTHPVSRGENTEAFF. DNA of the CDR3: TGTGCCAGCACCCACCCCGTCTCCCGCGGGGAGAACACTGAAGCTTTCTTT.

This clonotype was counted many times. The CDR3 sequence: CASSLLRGATRGANVLTF. The CDR3 DNA is TGTGCCAGCAGCTTGCTCCGGGGAGCTACGAGGGGGGCCAACGTCCTGACTTTC. The chain has TRBV7-2 and TRBJ2-6; possibly TRBD2 for D (5 bases). Germline V gene data show CDR1 as SGHTA and CDR2 as FQGNSA. The V end lost 3 bases, the J end lost 4 bases, and 19 bases lay between the germline ends. This CDR3 spans 18 amino acids. The full variable domain, in which reference TRBV7-2 and TRBJ2-6 provide the parts outside the CDR3, is GAGVSQSPSNKVTEKGKDVELRCDPISGHTALYWYRQSLGQGLEFLIYFQGNSAPDKSGLPSDRFSAERTGGSVSTLTIQRTQQEDSAVYLCASSLLRGATRGANVLTFGAGSRLTVL.

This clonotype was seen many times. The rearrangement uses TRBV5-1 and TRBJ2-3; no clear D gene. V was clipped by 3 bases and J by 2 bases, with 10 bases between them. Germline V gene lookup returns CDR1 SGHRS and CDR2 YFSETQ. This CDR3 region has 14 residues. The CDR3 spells CASSSDDVTDTQYF. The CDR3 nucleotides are TGCGCCAGCAGCTCGGACGACGTCACAGATACGCAGTATTTT.

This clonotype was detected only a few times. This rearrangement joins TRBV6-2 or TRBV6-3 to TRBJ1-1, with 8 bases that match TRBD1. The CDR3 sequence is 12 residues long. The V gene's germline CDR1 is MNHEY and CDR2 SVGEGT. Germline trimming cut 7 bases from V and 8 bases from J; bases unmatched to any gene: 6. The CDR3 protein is CASTEYRGEAFF. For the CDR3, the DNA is TGTGCCAGCACCGAATACAGGGGGGAAGCTTTCTTT.

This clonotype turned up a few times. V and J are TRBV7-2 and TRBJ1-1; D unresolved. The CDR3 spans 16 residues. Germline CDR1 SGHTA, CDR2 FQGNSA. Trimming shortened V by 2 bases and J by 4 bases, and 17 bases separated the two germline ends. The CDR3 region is CASSLQTPGYGTEAFF. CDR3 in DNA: TGTGCCAGCAGCTTACAGACCCCCGGGTATGGCACTGAAGCTTTCTTT.

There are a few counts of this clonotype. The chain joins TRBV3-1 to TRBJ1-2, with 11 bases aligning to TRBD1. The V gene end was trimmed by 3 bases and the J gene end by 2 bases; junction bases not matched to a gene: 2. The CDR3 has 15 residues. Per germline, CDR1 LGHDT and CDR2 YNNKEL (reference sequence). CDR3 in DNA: TGTGCCAGCAGCCACCGGGACAGGGGGAACTATGGCTACACCTTC. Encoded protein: CASSHRDRGNYGYTF.

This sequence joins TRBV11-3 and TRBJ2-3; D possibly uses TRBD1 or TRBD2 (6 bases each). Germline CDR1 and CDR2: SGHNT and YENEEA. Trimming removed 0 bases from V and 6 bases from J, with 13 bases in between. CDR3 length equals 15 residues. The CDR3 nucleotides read TGTGCCAGCAGCTTAGATTGGGGGGCCGGGGATACGCAGTATTTT. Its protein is CASSLDWGAGDTQYF.

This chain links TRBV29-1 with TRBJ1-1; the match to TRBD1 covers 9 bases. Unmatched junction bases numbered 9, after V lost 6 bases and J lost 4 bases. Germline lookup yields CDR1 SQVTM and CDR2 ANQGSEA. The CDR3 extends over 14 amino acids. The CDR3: CSVILRDRATEAFF. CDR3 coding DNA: TGCAGCGTAATCCTCCGGGACAGGGCCACTGAAGCTTTCTTT.

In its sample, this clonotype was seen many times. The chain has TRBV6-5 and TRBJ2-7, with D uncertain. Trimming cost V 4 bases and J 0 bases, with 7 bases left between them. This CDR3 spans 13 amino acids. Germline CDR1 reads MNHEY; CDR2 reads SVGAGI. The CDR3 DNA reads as TGTGCCAGCAGTTCCCCAGCCTCCTACGAGCAGTACTTC. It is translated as CASSSPASYEQYF.

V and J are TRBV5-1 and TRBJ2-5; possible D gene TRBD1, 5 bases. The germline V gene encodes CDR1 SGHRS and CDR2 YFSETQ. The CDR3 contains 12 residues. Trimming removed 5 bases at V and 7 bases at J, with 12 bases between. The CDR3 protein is CASSLGHATQYF. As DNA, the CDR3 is TGCGCCAGCAGTCTCGGACATGCGACCCAGTACTTC.

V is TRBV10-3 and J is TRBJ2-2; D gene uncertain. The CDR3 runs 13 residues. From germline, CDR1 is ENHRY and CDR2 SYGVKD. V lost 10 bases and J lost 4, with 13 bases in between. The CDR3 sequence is CATQRESTGELFF. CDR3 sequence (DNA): TGTGCCACACAGCGAGAAAGCACCGGGGAGCTGTTTTTT.

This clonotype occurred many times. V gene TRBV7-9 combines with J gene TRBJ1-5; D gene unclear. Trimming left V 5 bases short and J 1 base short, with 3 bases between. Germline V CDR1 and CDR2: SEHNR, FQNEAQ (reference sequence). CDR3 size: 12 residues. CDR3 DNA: TGTGCCAGCAGCGCAAGCAATCAGCCCCAGCATTTT. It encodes CASSASNQPQHF.

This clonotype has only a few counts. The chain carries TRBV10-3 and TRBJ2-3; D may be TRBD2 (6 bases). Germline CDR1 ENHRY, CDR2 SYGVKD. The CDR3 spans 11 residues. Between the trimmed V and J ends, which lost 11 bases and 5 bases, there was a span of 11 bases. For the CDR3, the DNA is TGTGCCTGCAGGGAGGAAGATACGCAGTATTTT. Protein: CACREEDTQYF.

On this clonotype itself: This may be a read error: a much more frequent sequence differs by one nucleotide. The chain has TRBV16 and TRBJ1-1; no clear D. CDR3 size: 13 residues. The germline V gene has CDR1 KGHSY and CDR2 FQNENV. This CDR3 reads CASSQLRNSEAFF. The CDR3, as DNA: TGTGCCAGCAGCCAACTTAGGAACTCTGAAGCTTTCTTT.